These 15 T cell receptor beta chains were all obtained from the same sample, sequenced in a study of vaccination and CD4 T cells after COVID-19. Indicated treatment: roughly 11-day PBMC culture with coronavirus spike peptide pools or control peptides (ViraFEST assay). CD4+ T cells that had been cultured provided DNA sequenced with the Oncomine TCR Beta short-read assay. TCRdb recomputed calls from the PCR reads with MiXCR, one row per CDR3 protein. This table has over 15,000 distinct CDR3 sequences, around 80% appearing once. The antigens of these receptors remain unknown. The specimen comprised CD4+ T cells from blood, cultured in vitro, sampled after SARS-CoV-2 vaccination. These receptors all come from a human donor who received a COVID-19 vaccine.

The chain couples TRBV20-1 to TRBJ2-7; the D is unclear. V lost 4 bases to trimming and J lost 3 bases, with 19 bases between them. There are 15 residues in the CDR3. The V gene's germline CDR1 is DFQATT and CDR2 SNEGSKA (reference sequence). The chain's CDR3 is CSANLGSTPDYEQYF. CDR3 sequence (DNA): TGCAGTGCTAACCTCGGGTCGACCCCCGACTACGAGCAGTACTTC.

The chain has TRBV19 and TRBJ2-7; D is tentatively TRBD1 or TRBD2 (6 bases each). Trimming pared 3 bases from V and 7 bases from J, leaving 10 bases between. Germline V gives CDR1 LNHDA, CDR2 SQIVND (reference sequence). The CDR3 runs to 12 residues. The CDR3 DNA sequence: TGTGCCAGTAGTATTAAGGGGGGAGAGCAGTACTTC. It encodes CASSIKGGEQYF.

This clonotype has more than one count but fewer than ten. The J gene is TRBJ1-5, the V gene TRBV21-1; TRBD1 is the table's D call and was not checked against the DNA. TRBV21-1 is deemed a pseudogene. The CDR3 extends over 19 amino acids. Here the CDR3 reads CASSTAKLRQGSRNQPQHF. The DNA for the CDR3 is TGTGCCAGCAGCACGGCGAAACTAAGACAGGGCTCTAGGAATCAGCCCCAGCATTTT.

V and J are TRBV7-2 and TRBJ1-1, with D tentatively TRBD1 (6 bases). V lost 3 bases to trimming and J lost 3 bases, with 14 bases between them. This CDR3 region has 15 residues. The germline V gene encodes CDR1 SGHTA and CDR2 FQGNSA. DNA of the CDR3: TGTGCCAGCAGCTTGACGGGGGGCTCGGACACTGAAGCTTTCTTT. It encodes CASSLTGGSDTEAFF.

By share of the sample, this clonotype is medium-sized. This chain connects TRBV20-1 to TRBJ2-4, with D perhaps given as TRBD1 or TRBD2 (6 bases each). V lost 6 bases, J lost 6 bases, and 15 bases lay in between. This CDR3 region has 13 residues. Germline assignment: CDR1 DFQATT and CDR2 SNEGSKA (reference sequence). DNA of the CDR3: TGCAGTGCCCGGGACGGGGGCGCAAACATTCAGTACTTC. As protein: CSARDGGANIQYF.

The chain is built from TRBV5-4 and TRBJ2-3; 12 bases agree with TRBD2. The CDR3 consists of 14 residues. Germline trimming cut 4 bases from V and 9 bases from J; bases unmatched to any gene: 6. Per the germline V gene, CDR1 is SGHNT and CDR2 is YYREEE (reference sequence). This CDR3 is CASSPPSGGATQYF. The CDR3, as DNA: TGTGCCAGCAGCCCCCCTAGCGGGGGGGCCACGCAGTATTTT.

The chain couples TRBV6-1 to TRBJ1-5, with D tentatively TRBD1 (5 bases). Trimming shortened V by 2 bases and J by 6 bases, and 11 bases separated the two germline ends. Germline CDR1 is MNHNS and CDR2 is SASEGT. The CDR3 is 14 amino acids. The CDR3 loop is CASSEWGEFQPQHF. The CDR3 DNA reads as TGTGCCAGCAGTGAATGGGGGGAGTTTCAGCCCCAGCATTTT.

This sequence joins TRBV6-2 or TRBV6-3 and TRBJ2-5; no firm D call. The V gene lost 6 bases and the J gene lost 5 bases, with 13 bases spanning the gap. There are 13 residues in the CDR3. Germline V gives CDR1 MNHEY, CDR2 SVGEGT. The CDR3 DNA follows: TGTGCCAGCAGCTTGGACCATGAGGAGACCCAGTACTTC. Its protein product is CASSLDHEETQYF.

This clonotype was picked up a small number of times. The J gene is TRBJ1-1, the V gene TRBV6-1; 10 bases fit TRBD1. The length of the CDR3 is 14 residues. The J segment lost 7 bases and the V segment lost 6 bases, leaving 8 bases of the junction unmatched. CDR1 and CDR2 from the germline V gene are MNHNS and SASEGT. The CDR3 nucleotides are TGTGCCAGCAGGGGTGGGACAGGGGCGCTTGAAGCTTTCTTT. Translating gives CASRGGTGALEAFF.

V is TRBV24-1 and J is TRBJ1-5; TRBD1 is a possible D gene (5 bases). V was pared by 1 base and J by 0 bases, with 12 bases between. Germline V lookup: CDR1 KGHDR, CDR2 SFDVKD. CDR3 size: 17 residues. CDR3 DNA sequence: TGTGCCACCAGTGATTTTGTGGGGGATTATAGCAATCAGCCCCAGCATTTT. As protein: CATSDFVGDYSNQPQHF.

This clonotype was seen more than once but under ten times. The genes are TRBV5-6 and TRBJ1-2, with a tentative D call TRBD1 (5 bases). V lost 0 bases and J lost 7, with 10 bases in between. The CDR3 spans 13 residues. Germline V gene data show CDR1 as SGHDT and CDR2 as YYEEEE. Here the CDR3 reads CASSLVQGGGYTF. The CDR3 DNA is TGTGCCAGCAGCTTGGTTCAGGGTGGTGGCTACACCTTC.

This clonotype was detected once. V and J are TRBV6-2 or TRBV6-3 and TRBJ2-3; a weak D match, TRBD2 (7 bases). The CDR3 length is 16 residues. Trimming left V 7 bases short and J 6 bases short, with 23 bases between. Germline V gene lookup returns CDR1 MNHEY and CDR2 SVGEGT. The CDR3 spells CASIQSYGGPSDTQYF. CDR3 bases: TGTGCCAGCATCCAGTCCTACGGGGGGCCGTCGGATACGCAGTATTTT.

The J gene is TRBJ1-5, the V gene TRBV20-1; D is unclear. Trimming shortened V by 5 bases and J by 1 base, and 21 bases separated the two germline ends. The CDR3 spans 17 residues. Germline lookup yields CDR1 DFQATT and CDR2 SNEGSKA (reference sequence). CDR3 protein: CSAGPLGRGISNQPQHF. The CDR3 bases are TGCAGTGCTGGCCCCCTCGGGCGAGGGATAAGCAATCAGCCCCAGCATTTT.

The chain combines TRBV2 with TRBJ1-5; possibly TRBD1 for D (6 bases). With 4 bases removed from V and 5 bases from J, the gap between germline ends came to 15 bases. The V gene's germline CDR1 is SNHLY and CDR2 FYNNEI. CDR3 length: 15 residues. This chain's CDR3 is CASSVPTGGDQPQHF. The CDR3 DNA reads as TGTGCCAGCAGTGTCCCGACAGGAGGGGATCAGCCCCAGCATTTT. Filled out from reference TRBV2 and TRBJ1-5, the complete variable domain reads EPEVTQTPSHQVTQMGQEVILRCVPISNHLYFYWYRQILGQKVEFLVSFYNNEISEKSEIFDDQFSVERPDGSNFTLKIRSTKLEDSAMYFCASSVPTGGDQPQHFGDGTRLSIL.

This chain joins TRBV24-1 and TRBJ1-2; no clear D gene. Germline V lookup: CDR1 KGHDR, CDR2 SFDVKD. The CDR3 length is 12 residues. Trimming shortened V by 5 bases and J by 8 bases, and 11 bases separated the two germline ends. The CDR3 protein is CATSAGISGYTF. The CDR3 region has the DNA TGTGCCACCAGTGCTGGAATTAGCGGCTACACCTTC.